Described below is a single TCR beta chain sequence and its context. This clonotype was observed many times. Its antigen is not yet known. Per-base quality was not reported, and no clone a single base away is much larger than it. The sample is drawn from a study of T cells in Graves' hyperthyroidism and ophthalmopathy (dated by TCRdb to between 2018 and 2021). The study in broad terms: Peripheral blood was sampled at the time of initial diagnosis, prior to any treatment. To identify distinguishing TCR V-J signatures, a discovery cohort of around 100 patients was used, comprising 40 to 45 with Graves' ophthalmopathy and roughly 60 with stable Graves' hyperthyroidism. Prospective prediction of ophthalmopathy was tested in an independent validation cohort of 18 to 20 hyperthyroidism patients and 17 patients who later progressed to ophthalmopathy. The approximately 100 discovery patients were divided at random into training and test sets in a 7:3 ratio. Thyroid tissue and blood T-cell repertoires from about six Graves' hyperthyroidism patients were also compared in the study. Following sampling, methimazole starting at 30 mg daily was given to hyperthyroidism patients, and high-dose intravenous methylprednisolone was given to ophthalmopathy patients. According to the paper, TCR Vbeta CDR3 sequencing was carried out on 135 peripheral blood samples, which came from under 50 ophthalmopathy, approximately 72 hyperthyroidism and roughly 17 progressor patients. Results and caveats for the whole study, not just this receptor: No statistical method was used to fix the sample size in advance, and group allocation was not hidden from the investigators. A 13 V-J signature model separated ophthalmopathy from stable hyperthyroidism, with about 90% sensitivity and 81% to 82% specificity in cross-validation and 80%/75% in testing. Most expanded thyroid clonotypes (frequency above 0.001) were also detected in blood, a finding suggesting that blood repertoires may reflect thyroid immune responses. In validation, the model predicted progression to ophthalmopathy a median of about 6.8 months before onset, with approximately 68% sensitivity and roughly 77% specificity.

The TCR beta CDR3 regions were amplified from the RNA transcripts. For the first round of RT-PCR on the TCR CDR3, the HTBI primer set was used together with the Qiagen OneStep RT-PCR kit. Libraries were constructed in a second round of multiplex PCR, after which size selection and purification were performed. Paired-end sequencing of the libraries was performed with 100 bp reads on an Illumina HiSeq2000. As for the authors' bioinformatics: SOAPnuke was used to process the raw data, removing reads that contained adapters or uncalled bases, had a mean Phred below 15, or lacked an exact match to the constant primer or identifier. COPE v1.2.5 was used to merge the high-quality paired reads, and each unique nucleotide sequence was defined as a clonotype. MiTCR v1.1 was used to align the clonotypes against IMGT TRBV, TRBD and TRBJ reference segments. Only V-J combinations with frequency above 0.0001, covering 99% to 99.2% of repertoires, were analysed. The TCS score was defined as the ratio of F50 (clonal expansion) to E x V (chaos), calculated using BLOSUM62-based TCRdist between CDR3 peptides within each V-J. Welch's t-statistics and random forest reduced some 510 V-J features to roughly 13, which were used in a naive Bayes classifier (R e1071). TCRdb took the public reads, trimmed them with fastp at Q25, ran MiXCR for clone calling and kept in-frame beta chains. One record per CDR3 amino acid sequence lists the most common genes and DNA. Clone size and V and J calls follow TCRdb, not the original study. Here the sample has more than 250,000 distinct CDR3 sequences; roughly 15% occur a single time. The ten largest account for about 33% of the sample.

Hyperthyroidism patients were newly diagnosed, with disease duration under 2 months, and aged 18 to 65 years. The study excluded patients with uncontrolled infections, other autoimmune diseases, pregnancy or lactation. Diagnoses were based on clinical symptoms, serum thyroxine and TRAb, thyroid ultrasound and orbital computed tomography. For progressor patients, blood was drawn at the first diagnosis of hyperthyroidism, before any ophthalmopathy symptoms had appeared. PBMCs were isolated from 10 ml of fresh peripheral blood by Ficoll-Paque density gradient centrifugation. Progressor patients were defined as those initially diagnosed with Graves' hyperthyroidism in whom ophthalmopathy developed during follow-up. Trizol reagent was used to extract total RNA, and RNA quality was then checked on an Agilent 2100 Bioanalyzer. The germline V gene yields MDHEN for CDR1 and SYDVKM for CDR2. Trimming leaves V shorter by 6 bases and J shorter by 3 bases, with the junction holding 12 bases beyond the gene matches. The CDR3 numbers 17 residues from cysteine through phenylalanine. This entry keeps only the CDR3 DNA: 51 bases, framed from base 1.

This sequence was found in a woman between 50 and 59 years old with Graves' hyperthyroidism that later progressed to Graves' ophthalmopathy. Material: blood. The chain is encoded by TRBV28 joined to TRBJ1-1; TRBD1 fits 11 bases in the junction. In nucleotides, the sequence is TGTGCCAGCAGCCCTGCGGACAGGGGGCTTTGGGACACTGAAGCTTTCTTT. This codes for CASSPADRGLWDTEAFF.